The sequence of this T cell receptor (beta chain) was determined in a study of cytomegalovirus exposure and HLA in healthy donors. Study-level information: The same platform as the roughly 700 first-cohort repertoires was used for the 100 to 150 validation repertoires, a later analysis reported. Study outcomes and limitations: Published work reported that the classifier diagnosed cytomegalovirus status with high specificity and sensitivity.

Concerning this clone: Its antigen remains unidentified.

Germline V gene lookup returns CDR1 SGHRS and CDR2 YFSETQ. The V gene lost 5 bases and the J gene lost 2 bases, with 11 bases spanning the gap. The CDR3 spans 13 residues. The assay was immunoSEQ multiplex PCR, and TCRdb's table has in-frame clones only and misses some. This table has 150,000 to 200,000 clones, 86% appearing once. Sequenced sample: PBMCs. The genes are TRBV5-1 and TRBJ2-7; D remains unclear. This TCR derives from a man aged 25-40 years in good health and CMV-seropositive. CDR3 loop: CASSWGSPYEQYF. DNA of the CDR3: TGCGCCAGCAGTTGGGGTTCCCCCTACGAGCAGTACTTC.